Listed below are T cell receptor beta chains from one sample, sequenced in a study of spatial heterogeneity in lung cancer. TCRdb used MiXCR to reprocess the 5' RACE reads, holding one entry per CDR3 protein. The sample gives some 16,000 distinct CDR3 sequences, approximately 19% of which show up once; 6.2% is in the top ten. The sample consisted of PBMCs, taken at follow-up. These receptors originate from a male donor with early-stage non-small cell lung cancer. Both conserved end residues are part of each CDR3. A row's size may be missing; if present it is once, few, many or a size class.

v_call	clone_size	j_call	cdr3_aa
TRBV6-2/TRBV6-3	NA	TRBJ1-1	CASTETVETEAFF
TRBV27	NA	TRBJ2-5	CATTRGGGNKETQYF
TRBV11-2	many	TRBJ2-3	CASSFNEGWDTSTDTQYF
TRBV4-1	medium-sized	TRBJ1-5	CASSQEGPYSNQPQHF
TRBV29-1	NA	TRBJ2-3	CSVEDGQGGIDTQYF
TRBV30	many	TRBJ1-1	CAWSDGRPGTEAFF
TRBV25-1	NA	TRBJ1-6	CASSLGWNSPLHF
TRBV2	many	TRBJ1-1	CASSDRGLEAFF
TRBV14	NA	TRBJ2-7	CASSQAIRDTYEQYF
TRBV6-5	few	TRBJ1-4	CASSYSGEKLFF
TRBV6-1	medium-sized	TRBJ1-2	CATHTGLAGYTF
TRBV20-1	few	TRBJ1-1	CSAGSDLRATEAFF
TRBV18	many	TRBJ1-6	CASSLDLSVSSPLHF
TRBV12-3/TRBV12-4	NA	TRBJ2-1	CASSLGFNEQFF
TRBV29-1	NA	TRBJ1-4	CSVEEVTLSPEKLFF
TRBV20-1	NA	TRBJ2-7	CSAGGTGGYEQYF
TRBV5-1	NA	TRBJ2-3	CASSPGQPSTDTQYF
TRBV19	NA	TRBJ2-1	CASRADLGGLGDNEQFF
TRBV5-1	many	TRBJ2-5	CASSFGIQETQYF
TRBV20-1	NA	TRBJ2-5	CSARIGRGGQETQYF
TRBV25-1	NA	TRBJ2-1	CASKGGEQFF
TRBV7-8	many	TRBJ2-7	CASSTRGYRGTYEQYF
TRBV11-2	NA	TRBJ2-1	CASSLSGAYNEQFF
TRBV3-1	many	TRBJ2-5	CASSQRGQYQETQYF
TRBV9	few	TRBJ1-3	CASSVDRENTIYF
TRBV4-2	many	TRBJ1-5	CASSQWGSGQPQHF
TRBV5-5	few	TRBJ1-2	CASTLIGLSYGYTF
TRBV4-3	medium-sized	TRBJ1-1	CASSQEGVYTEAFF
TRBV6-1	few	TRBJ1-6	CAGLSYNSPLHF
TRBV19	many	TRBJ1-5	CASSIGTDNQPQHF
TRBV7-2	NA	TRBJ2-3	CASSFPSGGGTQYF
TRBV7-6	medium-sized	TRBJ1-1	CASSLSWGRDEAFF
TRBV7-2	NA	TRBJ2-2	CASSFQRGVGTGELFF
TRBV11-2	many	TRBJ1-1	CASSLVGNTEAFF
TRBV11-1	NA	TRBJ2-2	CASSRAGVNTGELFF
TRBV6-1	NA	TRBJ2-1	CASTPGGGSYNEQFF
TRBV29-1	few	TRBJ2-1	CSGREGVDEQFF
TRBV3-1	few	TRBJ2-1	CASSQDRTGYYNEQFF
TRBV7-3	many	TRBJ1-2	CASSLTTAANYGYTF
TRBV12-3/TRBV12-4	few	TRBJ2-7	CASSLAGSGNEQYF
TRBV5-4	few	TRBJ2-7	CASSLVGNYYEQYF
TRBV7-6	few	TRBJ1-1	CASSSWGQGRKNAEAFF
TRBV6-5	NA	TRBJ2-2	CASSYSITRTGLSNGELFF
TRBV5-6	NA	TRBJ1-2	CASSPGQGDYGYTF
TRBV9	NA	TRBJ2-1	CASSVETSGQWDEQFF
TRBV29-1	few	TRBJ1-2	CSVEGYGYTF
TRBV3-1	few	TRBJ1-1	CASSRMGGETEAFF
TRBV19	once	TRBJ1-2	CASSTDGPYGYTF
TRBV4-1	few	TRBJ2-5	CASSQPGTDGRPRYF
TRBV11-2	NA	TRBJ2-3	CASSLATPGLAGTSTDTQYF
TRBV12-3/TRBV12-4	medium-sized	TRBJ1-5	CASSLVQGAPEAQHF
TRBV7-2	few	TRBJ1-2	CASSSGQTYTF
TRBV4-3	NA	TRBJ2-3	CASSQEGDSGTAADTQYF
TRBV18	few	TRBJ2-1	CASSPLQRGSYNEQFF
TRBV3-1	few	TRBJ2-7	CASSFNADSSYEQYF
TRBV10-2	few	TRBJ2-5	CASSWTSGGAQETQYF
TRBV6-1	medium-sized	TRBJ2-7	CASRDWAYEQYF
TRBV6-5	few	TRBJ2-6	CASSRAEAGANVLTF